This T cell receptor beta chain was sequenced for a study of OX40 agonist ivuxolimab in advanced cancers. Germline loops: CDR1 MNHNS, CDR2 SASEGT. The CDR3 sequence is 14 residues long. V lost 6 bases and J 6 bases, leaving 12 bases between the germline ends. About this clone: Its antigen is not identified.

The method was immunoSEQ multiplex PCR; TCRdb's version includes in-frame clones alone and lacks a portion of them. The table has roughly 36,000 clones, approximately 89% seen once; the top ten hold over 8.5%. General study findings and limits: Clonal expansion by week 6 occurred in CD4+ and CD8+ blood T cells (at 0.1 to 3.0 mg/kg).

The V and J genes are TRBV6-1 and TRBJ1-6; D is possibly TRBD1 (6 bases). This TCR came from an adult with an advanced solid tumor such as melanoma, head and neck, liver or kidney cancer. This specimen consisted of CD4+ or CD8+ T cells sorted from blood, obtained in a trial of the OX40 agonist ivuxolimab. For the CDR3, the DNA is TGTGCCAGCAGCGGCGGGACAAGTAATTCACCCCTCCACTTT. Translation: CASSGGTSNSPLHF.